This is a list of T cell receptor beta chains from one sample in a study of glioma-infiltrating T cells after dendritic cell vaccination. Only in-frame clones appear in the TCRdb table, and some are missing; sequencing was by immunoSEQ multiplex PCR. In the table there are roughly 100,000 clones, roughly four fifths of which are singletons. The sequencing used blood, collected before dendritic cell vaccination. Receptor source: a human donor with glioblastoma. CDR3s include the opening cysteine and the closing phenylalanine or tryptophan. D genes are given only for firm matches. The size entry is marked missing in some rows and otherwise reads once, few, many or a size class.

CDR3aa: CASSVLRRGDTQYF; CDR3nt: TGCGCCAGCAGCGTCCTCCGCAGGGGGGATACGCAGTATTTT; j_gene: TRBJ2-3; v_gene: TRBV10-2; abundance: NA; d_gene: TRBD1
CDR3aa: CASSEQGSSYEQYF; CDR3nt: TGTGCCAGCAGTGAACAGGGCTCCTCCTACGAGCAGTACTTC; j_gene: TRBJ2-7; v_gene: TRBV6-1; abundance: NA; d_gene: NA
CDR3aa: CASSPPKGQGLPRGTGELFF; CDR3nt: TGTGCCAGCAGCCCCCCTAAGGGCCAGGGACTCCCCCGCGGCACCGGGGAGCTGTTTTTT; j_gene: TRBJ2-2; v_gene: TRBV11-3; abundance: NA; d_gene: NA
CDR3aa: CASSLQGLAVETQYF; CDR3nt: TGCGCCAGCAGCCTACAGGGACTAGCGGTGGAGACCCAGTACTTC; j_gene: TRBJ2-5; v_gene: TRBV4-1; abundance: NA; d_gene: TRBD2
CDR3aa: CASSISSGTGELFF; CDR3nt: TGTGCCAGTAGTATATCAAGCGGGACAGGTGAACTGTTTTTT; j_gene: TRBJ1-4; v_gene: TRBV19; abundance: few; d_gene: TRBD1
CDR3aa: CASSRYSNQPQHF; CDR3nt: TGTGCCAGCAGCCGCTATAGCAATCAGCCCCAGCATTTT; j_gene: TRBJ1-5; v_gene: TRBV6-1; abundance: NA; d_gene: NA
CDR3aa: CASGAGTYEQYF; CDR3nt: TGTGCCAGTGGCGCCGGGACCTACGAGCAGTACTTC; j_gene: TRBJ2-7; v_gene: TRBV19; abundance: NA; d_gene: NA
CDR3aa: CASSLGTGVGTEAFF; CDR3nt: TGTGCCAGCAGCTTGGGTACAGGGGTGGGCACTGAAGCTTTCTTT; j_gene: TRBJ1-1; v_gene: TRBV7-2; abundance: NA; d_gene: TRBD1
CDR3aa: CAWSVGSDEAFF; CDR3nt: TGTGCCTGGAGTGTCGGTTCCGATGAAGCTTTCTTT; j_gene: TRBJ1-1; v_gene: TRBV30; abundance: NA; d_gene: NA
CDR3aa: CASSQTGTSYGYTF; CDR3nt: TGCGCCAGCAGCCAGACAGGCACCTCTTATGGCTACACCTTC; j_gene: TRBJ1-2; v_gene: TRBV4-3; abundance: NA; d_gene: NA
CDR3aa: CASRQGANYGYTF; CDR3nt: TGTGCCAGTAGACAGGGAGCTAACTATGGCTACACCTTC; j_gene: TRBJ1-2; v_gene: TRBV6-1; abundance: NA; d_gene: TRBD1
CDR3aa: CSVEDPRTGDTEAFF; CDR3nt: TGCAGCGTTGAAGATCCCAGGACAGGGGACACTGAAGCTTTCTTT; j_gene: TRBJ1-1; v_gene: TRBV29-1; abundance: NA; d_gene: TRBD1